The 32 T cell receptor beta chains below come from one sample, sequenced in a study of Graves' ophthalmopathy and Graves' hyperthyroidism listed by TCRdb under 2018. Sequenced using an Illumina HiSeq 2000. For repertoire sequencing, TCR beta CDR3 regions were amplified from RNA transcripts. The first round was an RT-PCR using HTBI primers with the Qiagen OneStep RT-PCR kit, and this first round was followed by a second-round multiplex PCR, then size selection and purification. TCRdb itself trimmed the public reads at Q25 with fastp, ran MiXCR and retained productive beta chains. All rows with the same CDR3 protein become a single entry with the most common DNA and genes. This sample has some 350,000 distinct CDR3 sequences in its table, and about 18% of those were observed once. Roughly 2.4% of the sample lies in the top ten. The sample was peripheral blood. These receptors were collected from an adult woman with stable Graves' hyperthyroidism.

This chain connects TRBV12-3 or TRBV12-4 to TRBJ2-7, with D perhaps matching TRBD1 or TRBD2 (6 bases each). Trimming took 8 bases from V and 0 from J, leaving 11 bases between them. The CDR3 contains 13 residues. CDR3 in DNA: TGTGCCAGCCGGGGGCCCCGCTCCTACGAGCAGTACTTC. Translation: CASRGPRSYEQYF.

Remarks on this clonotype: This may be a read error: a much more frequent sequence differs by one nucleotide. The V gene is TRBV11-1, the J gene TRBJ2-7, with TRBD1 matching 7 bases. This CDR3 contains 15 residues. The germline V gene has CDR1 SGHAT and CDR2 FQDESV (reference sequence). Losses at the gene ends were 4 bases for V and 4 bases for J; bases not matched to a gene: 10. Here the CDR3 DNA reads TGTGCCAGCAGCTCTACGAGGGACAGCTTTTACGAGCAGTACTTC. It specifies CASSSTRDSFYEQYF. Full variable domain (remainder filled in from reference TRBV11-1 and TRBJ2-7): EAEVAQSPRYKITEKSQAVAFWCDPISGHATLYWYRQILGQGPELLVQFQDESVVDDSQLPKDRFSAERLKGVDSTLKIQPAELGDSAMYLCASSSTRDSFYEQYFGPGTRLTVT.

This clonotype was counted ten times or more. CDR3 in DNA: TGTGCCAGTAGTATAAGAACACCATCCTACGAGCAGTACTTC. As protein: CASSIRTPSYEQYF. This chain links TRBV19 with TRBJ2-7; unclear D gene. CDR1 and CDR2 (germline): LNHDA, SQIVND (reference sequence). V was clipped by 2 bases and J by 1 base, with 9 bases between them. There are 14 residues in the CDR3.

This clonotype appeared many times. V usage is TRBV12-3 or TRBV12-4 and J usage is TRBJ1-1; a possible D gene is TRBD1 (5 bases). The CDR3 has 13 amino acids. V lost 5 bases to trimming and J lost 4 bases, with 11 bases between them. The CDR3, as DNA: TGTGCCAGCAGTCGGACATTTCTCACTGAAGCTTTCTTT. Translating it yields CASSRTFLTEAFF.

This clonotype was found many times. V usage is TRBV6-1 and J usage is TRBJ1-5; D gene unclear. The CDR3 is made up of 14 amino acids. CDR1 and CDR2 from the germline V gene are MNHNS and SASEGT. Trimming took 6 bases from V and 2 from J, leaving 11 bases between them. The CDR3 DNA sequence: TGTGCCAGCAGATTCACAGTGGGCAATCAGCCCCAGCATTTT. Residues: CASRFTVGNQPQHF.

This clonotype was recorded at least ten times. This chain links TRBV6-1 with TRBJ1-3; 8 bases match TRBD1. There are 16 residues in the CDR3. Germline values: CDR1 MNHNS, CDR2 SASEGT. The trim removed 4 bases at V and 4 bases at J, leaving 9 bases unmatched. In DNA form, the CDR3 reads TGTGCCAGCAGTGCGACTCACAGGGGGAGAGGAAACACCATATATTTT. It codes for CASSATHRGRGNTIYF.

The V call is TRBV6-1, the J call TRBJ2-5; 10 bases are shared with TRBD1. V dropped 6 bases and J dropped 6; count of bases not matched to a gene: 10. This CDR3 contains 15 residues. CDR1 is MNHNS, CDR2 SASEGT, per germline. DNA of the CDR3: TGTGCCAGCAGAGAGACAGGGGGCATTCAACAGACCCAGTACTTC. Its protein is CASRETGGIQQTQYF.

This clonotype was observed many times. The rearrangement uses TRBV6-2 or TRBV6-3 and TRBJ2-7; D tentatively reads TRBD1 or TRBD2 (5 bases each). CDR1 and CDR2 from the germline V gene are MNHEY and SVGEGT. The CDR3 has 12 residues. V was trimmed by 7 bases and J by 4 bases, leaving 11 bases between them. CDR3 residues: CASNRWGYEQYF. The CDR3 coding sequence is TGTGCCAGCAACCGATGGGGGTACGAGCAGTACTTC.

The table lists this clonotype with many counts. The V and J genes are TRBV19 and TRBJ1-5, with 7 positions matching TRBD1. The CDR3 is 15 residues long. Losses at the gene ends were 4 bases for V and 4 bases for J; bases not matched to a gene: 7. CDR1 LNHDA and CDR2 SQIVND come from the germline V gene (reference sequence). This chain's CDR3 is CASSTMDRPNQPQHF. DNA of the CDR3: TGTGCCAGTAGTACAATGGACAGGCCTAATCAGCCCCAGCATTTT.

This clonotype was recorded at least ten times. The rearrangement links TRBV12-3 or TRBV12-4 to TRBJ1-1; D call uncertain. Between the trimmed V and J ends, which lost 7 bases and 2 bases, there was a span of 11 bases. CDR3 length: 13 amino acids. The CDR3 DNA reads TGTGCCAGCAAGGACGGCAGAAACACTGAAGCTTTCTTT. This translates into CASKDGRNTEAFF.

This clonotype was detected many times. The chain's CDR3 is CASSQAGGPDEAFF. In DNA form, the CDR3 reads TGCGCCAGCAGCCAAGCGGGAGGTCCGGATGAAGCTTTCTTT. The rearrangement uses TRBV4-3 and TRBJ1-1; D remains ambiguous. V lost 1 base and J 7 bases, leaving 13 bases between the germline ends. CDR1 LGHNA and CDR2 YSLEER come from the germline V gene. The CDR3 has 14 residues.

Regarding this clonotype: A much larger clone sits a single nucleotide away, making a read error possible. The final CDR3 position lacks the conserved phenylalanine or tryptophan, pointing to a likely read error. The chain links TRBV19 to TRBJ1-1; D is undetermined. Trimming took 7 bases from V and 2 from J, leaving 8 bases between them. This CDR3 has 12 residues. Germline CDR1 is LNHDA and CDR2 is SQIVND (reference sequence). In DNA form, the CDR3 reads TGTGCCAGTAATTATGGTAACACTGAAGCTTTCGTT. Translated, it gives CASNYGNTEAFV.

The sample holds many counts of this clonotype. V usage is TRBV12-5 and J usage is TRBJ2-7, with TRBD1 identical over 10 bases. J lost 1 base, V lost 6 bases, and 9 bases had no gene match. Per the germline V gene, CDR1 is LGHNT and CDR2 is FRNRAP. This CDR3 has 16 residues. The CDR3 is CASGPQDRGQSYEQYF. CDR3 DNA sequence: TGTGCTAGTGGACCCCAAGACAGGGGGCAATCCTACGAGCAGTACTTC.

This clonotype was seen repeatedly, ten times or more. The CDR3 DNA is TGTGCCAGCAGCGTAGTTTCGGGGGCGACTGAAGCTTTCTTT. Its translation: CASSVVSGATEAFF. The chain carries TRBV9 and TRBJ1-1; D might be TRBD1 (6 bases). Germline V gene data show CDR1 as SGDLS and CDR2 as YYNGEE. V shed 0 bases and J shed 5 bases, with 11 bases lying between them. The CDR3 is 14 residues long.

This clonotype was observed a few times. The CDR3 nucleotides are TGCGCCAGCATGCCGGGAGGGGCTCAAGAGACCCAGTACTTC. This encodes CASMPGGAQETQYF. The chain joins TRBV5-1 to TRBJ2-5, with 8 nucleotides matching TRBD2. J lost 2 bases, V lost 6 bases, and 6 bases had no gene match. CDR1 SGHRS and CDR2 YFSETQ come from the germline V gene. The CDR3 has 14 residues.

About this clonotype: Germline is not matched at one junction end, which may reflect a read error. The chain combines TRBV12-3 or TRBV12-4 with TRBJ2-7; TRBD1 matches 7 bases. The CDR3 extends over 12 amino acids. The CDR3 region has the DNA TGTGCCAGCAGAGACAGGGATTACGAGCAGTGGTTC. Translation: CASRDRDYEQWF.

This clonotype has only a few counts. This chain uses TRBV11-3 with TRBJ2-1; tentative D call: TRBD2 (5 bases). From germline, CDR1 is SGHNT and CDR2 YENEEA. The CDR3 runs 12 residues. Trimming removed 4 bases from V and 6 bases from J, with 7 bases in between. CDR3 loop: CASSSEANEQFF. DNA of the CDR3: TGTGCCAGCAGCTCGGAGGCCAATGAGCAGTTCTTC.

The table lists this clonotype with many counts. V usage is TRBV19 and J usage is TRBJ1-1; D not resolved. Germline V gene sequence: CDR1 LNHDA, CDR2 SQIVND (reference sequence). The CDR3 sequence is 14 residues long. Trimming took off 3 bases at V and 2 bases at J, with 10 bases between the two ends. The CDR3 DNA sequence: TGTGCCAGTAGTATTGATCTTTTAAACACTGAAGCTTTCTTT. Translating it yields CASSIDLLNTEAFF.

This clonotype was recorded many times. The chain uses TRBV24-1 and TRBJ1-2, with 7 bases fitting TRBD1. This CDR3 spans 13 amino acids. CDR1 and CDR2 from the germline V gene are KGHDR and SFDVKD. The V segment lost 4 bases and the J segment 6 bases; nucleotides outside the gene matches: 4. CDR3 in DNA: TGTGCCACCAGTGAAGGGACAGTAGATGGCTACACCTTC. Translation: CATSEGTVDGYTF.

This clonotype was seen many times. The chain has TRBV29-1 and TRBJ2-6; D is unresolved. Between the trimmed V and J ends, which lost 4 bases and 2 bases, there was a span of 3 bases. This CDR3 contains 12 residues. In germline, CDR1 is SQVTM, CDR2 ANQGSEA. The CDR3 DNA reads TGCAGCGTTGTTACTGGGGCCAACGTCCTGACTTTC. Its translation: CSVVTGANVLTF.

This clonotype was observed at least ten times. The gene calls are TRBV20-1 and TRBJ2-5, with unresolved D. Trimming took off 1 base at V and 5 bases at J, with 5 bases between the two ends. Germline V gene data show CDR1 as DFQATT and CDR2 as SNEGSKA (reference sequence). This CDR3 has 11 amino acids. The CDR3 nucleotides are TGCAGTGCTAGAGGAACTGAGACCCAGTACTTC. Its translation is CSARGTETQYF.

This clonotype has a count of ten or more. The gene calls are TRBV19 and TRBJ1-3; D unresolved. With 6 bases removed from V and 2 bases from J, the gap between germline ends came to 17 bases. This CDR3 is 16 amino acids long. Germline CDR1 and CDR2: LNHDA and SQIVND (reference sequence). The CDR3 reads CASSPLGLTAGNTIYF. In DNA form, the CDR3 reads TGTGCCAGTAGCCCACTGGGTCTAACGGCTGGAAACACCATATATTTT.

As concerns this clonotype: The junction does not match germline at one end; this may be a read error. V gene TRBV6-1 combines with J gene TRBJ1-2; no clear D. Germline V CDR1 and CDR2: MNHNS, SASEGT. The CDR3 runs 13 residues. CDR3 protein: CAISVGSEDGYTF. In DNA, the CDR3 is TGTGCCATCAGTGTTGGGTCTGAGGATGGCTACACCTTC.

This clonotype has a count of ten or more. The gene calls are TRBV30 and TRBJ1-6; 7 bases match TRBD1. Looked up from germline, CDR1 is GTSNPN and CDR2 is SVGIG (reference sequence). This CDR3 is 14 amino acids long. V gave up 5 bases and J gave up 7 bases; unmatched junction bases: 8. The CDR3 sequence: CAWQRGTVNSPLHF. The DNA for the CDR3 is TGTGCCTGGCAAAGGGGGACAGTCAATTCACCCCTCCACTTT.

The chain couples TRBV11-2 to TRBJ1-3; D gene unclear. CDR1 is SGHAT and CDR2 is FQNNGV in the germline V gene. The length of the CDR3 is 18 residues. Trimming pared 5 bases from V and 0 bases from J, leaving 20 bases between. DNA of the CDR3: TGTGCCAGCAGCCTAAGCCAAGTGAGGGCCAGCTCTGGAAACACCATATATTTT. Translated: CASSLSQVRASSGNTIYF.

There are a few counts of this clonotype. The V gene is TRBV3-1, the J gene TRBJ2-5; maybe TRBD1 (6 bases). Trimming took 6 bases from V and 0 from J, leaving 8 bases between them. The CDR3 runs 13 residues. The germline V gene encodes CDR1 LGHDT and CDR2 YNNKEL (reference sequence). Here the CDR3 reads CASRRTDQETQYF. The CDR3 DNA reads TGTGCCAGCAGACGGACAGACCAAGAGACCCAGTACTTC.

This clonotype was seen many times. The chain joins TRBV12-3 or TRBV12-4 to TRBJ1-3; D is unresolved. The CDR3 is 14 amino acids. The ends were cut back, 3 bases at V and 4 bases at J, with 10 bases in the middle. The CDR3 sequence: CASSFHSGGNTIYF. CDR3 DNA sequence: TGTGCCAGCAGTTTTCACTCTGGGGGAAACACCATATATTTT.

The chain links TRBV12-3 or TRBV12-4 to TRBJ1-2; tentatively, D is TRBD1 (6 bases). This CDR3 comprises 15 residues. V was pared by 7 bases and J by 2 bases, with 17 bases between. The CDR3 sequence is CASTLPRQENYGYTF. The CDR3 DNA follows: TGTGCCAGCACCCTACCCCGACAGGAGAACTATGGCTACACCTTC.

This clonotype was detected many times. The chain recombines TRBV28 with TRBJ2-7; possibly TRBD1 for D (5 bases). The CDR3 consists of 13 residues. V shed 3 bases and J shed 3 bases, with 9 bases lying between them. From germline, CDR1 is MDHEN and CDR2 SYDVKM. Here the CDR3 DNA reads TGTGCCAGCAGTTTGGGGCTAGTCTACGAGCAGTACTTC. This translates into CASSLGLVYEQYF.

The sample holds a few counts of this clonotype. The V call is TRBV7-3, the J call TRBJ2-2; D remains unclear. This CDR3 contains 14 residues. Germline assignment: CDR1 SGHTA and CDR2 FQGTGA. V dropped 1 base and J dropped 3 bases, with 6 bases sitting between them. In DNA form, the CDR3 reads TGTGCCAGCAGCTTAAAGGCAGACACCGGGGAGCTGTTTTTT. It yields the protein CASSLKADTGELFF.

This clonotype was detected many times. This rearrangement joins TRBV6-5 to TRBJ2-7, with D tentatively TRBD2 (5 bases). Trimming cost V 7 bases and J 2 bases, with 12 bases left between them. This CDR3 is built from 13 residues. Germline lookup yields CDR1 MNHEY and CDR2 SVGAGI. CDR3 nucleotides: TGTGCCAGCACCCCGGACGGGACCTACGAGCAGTACTTC. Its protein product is CASTPDGTYEQYF.

The DNA for the CDR3 is TGTGCCAGCAGCCCACGCAGGGGCGGGACTAATTCACCCCTCCACTTT. Protein sequence: CASSPRRGGTNSPLHF. The chain employs TRBV11-2 and TRBJ1-6; possibly TRBD1 for D (6 bases). Germline assignment: CDR1 SGHAT and CDR2 FQNNGV. Trimming pared 5 bases from V and 6 bases from J, leaving 17 bases between. The CDR3 is 16 residues long. Using reference TRBV11-2 and TRBJ1-6 for the parts outside the CDR3, the full variable domain is EAGVAQSPRYKIIEKRQSVAFWCNPISGHATLYWYQQILGQGPKLLIQFQNNGVVDDSQLPKDRFSAERLKGVDSTLKIQPAKLEDSAVYLCASSPRRGGTNSPLHFGNGTRLTVT.